One and the same sample provided the 5 T cell receptor beta chains below, sequenced in a study of control samples from healthy donors and cancer patients. Sequencing was performed with immunoSEQ multiplex PCR; in TCRdb, only in-frame clones are kept and a portion is missing. The data show tens of thousands of clones, 65% to 85% seen once. The sequenced material came from PBMCs. These receptors originate from a man between 65 and 85 years old with lung cancer.

This chain links TRBV5-1 with TRBJ2-3; possible D gene TRBD1, 6 bases. The length of the CDR3 is 14 residues. The ends were cut back, 4 bases at V and 0 bases at J, with 9 bases in the middle. Germline CDR1 is SGHRS and CDR2 is YFSETQ. CDR3 DNA sequence: TGCGCCAGCAGCGTCGACAGGAGCACAGATACGCAGTATTTT. Its protein is CASSVDRSTDTQYF.

This sequence joins TRBV28 and TRBJ2-7; D tentatively fits TRBD1 or TRBD2 (5 bases each). The CDR3 runs 11 residues. Trimming pared 5 bases from V and 6 bases from J, leaving 8 bases between. From germline, CDR1 is MDHEN and CDR2 SYDVKM. CDR3 protein: CASSRDGEQYF. CDR3 in DNA: TGTGCCAGCAGTAGGGACGGCGAGCAGTACTTC.

V is TRBV6-5 and J is TRBJ2-7, with unresolved D. CDR1 and CDR2 from the germline V gene are MNHEY and SVGAGI. V lost 7 bases and J lost 4, with 5 bases in between. The CDR3 covers 10 residues. CDR3 DNA: TGTGCCAGCAAGAATTACGAGCAGTACTTC. It translates to CASKNYEQYF.

The chain couples TRBV6-2 or TRBV6-3 to TRBJ1-2, with D maybe TRBD1 (5 bases). V was trimmed by 6 bases and J by 5 bases, leaving 25 bases between them. CDR1 and CDR2 from the germline V gene are MNHEY and SVGEGT. The CDR3 length is 17 residues. Here the CDR3 reads CASSQTGTLALAYGYTF. Here the CDR3 DNA reads TGTGCCAGCAGCCAAACGGGGACTTTGGCCTTGGCTTATGGCTACACCTTC.

This clone was seen a single time. A far larger clone is only one base removed, so a read error is likely. The genes are TRBV6-5 and TRBJ1-1; 9 bases line up with TRBD1. This CDR3 spans 13 amino acids. Looked up from germline, CDR1 is MNHEY and CDR2 is SVGAGI. CDR3 bases: TGTGCCAGCATAAAACAGGGGGCCACTGAATCTTTCTTT. Translated: CASIKQGATESFF.